Listed here are 12 T cell receptor beta chains from one sample, sequenced in a study of control samples from healthy donors and cancer patients. Sequenced by immunoSEQ multiplex PCR; TCRdb stores in-frame clones only, minus some. The sample records 95,000 to 100,000 clones, roughly 82% being singletons. Input material: blood. The origin of the receptors is a man aged 55 to 70 in good health.

The chain couples TRBV10-3 to TRBJ2-7; 10 nucleotides align to TRBD2. J gave up 7 bases and V 6 bases, and 6 bases lay outside the gene matches. CDR1 and CDR2 (germline): ENHRY, SYGVKD. The CDR3 length is 13 residues. In nucleotides, the CDR3 is TGTGCCATCAGCGCGAGGACTAGCGGTGAGCAGTACTTC. Its translation is CAISARTSGEQYF.

J is TRBJ2-2 and V is TRBV19; 9 bases align to TRBD1. V shed 4 bases and J 6 bases; nucleotides not matched to a gene: 6. The CDR3 is 15 residues long. Per the germline V gene, CDR1 is LNHDA and CDR2 is SQIVND (reference sequence). The CDR3 region is CASSRDRVKAGELFF. CDR3 bases: TGTGCCAGTAGTAGGGACAGGGTAAAGGCCGGGGAGCTGTTTTTT.

The chain recombines TRBV2 with TRBJ1-6; TRBD1 aligns across 10 bases. CDR1 and CDR2 (germline): SNHLY, FYNNEI. The CDR3 contains 13 residues. V lost 7 bases and J lost 7; bases outside the gene matches: 1. CDR3 sequence (DNA): TGTGCCAGCACGGGACAGGGGAATTCACCCCTCCACTTT. This translates into CASTGQGNSPLHF.

The V and J genes are TRBV4-2 and TRBJ2-1, with 8 bases matching TRBD2. The J segment lost 2 bases and the V segment lost 3 bases, leaving 9 bases of the junction unmatched. The V gene's germline CDR1 is LGHNA and CDR2 YNFKEQ. The CDR3 extends over 17 amino acids. The CDR3 region has the DNA TGTGCCAGCAGCCACGCCACGGGGGGGGGCCCCTACAATGAGCAGTTCTTC. Amino acid sequence: CASSHATGGGPYNEQFF.

The chain combines TRBV7-9 with TRBJ2-3; 8 bases agree with TRBD1. Germline CDR1 and CDR2: SEHNR and FQNEAQ (reference sequence). The CDR3 spans 15 residues. J gave up 4 bases and V 2 bases, and 5 bases lay outside the gene matches. CDR3 DNA sequence: TGTGCCAGCAGCTTAACCGGACAGGGTCCAGATACGCAGTATTTT. Encoded protein: CASSLTGQGPDTQYF.

The chain joins TRBV12-2 to TRBJ1-6; the tabulated D call, TRBD1, remains unverified against the DNA. TRBV12-2 is a listed pseudogene. This CDR3 is 18 amino acids long. CDR3 sequence: CASRLVPGQGEYNSPLHF. The DNA of the CDR3 is TGTGCAAGTCGCTTAGTTCCGGGACAGGGAGAGTATAATTCACCCCTCCACTTT.

V gene TRBV3-1 (or the pseudogene TRBV3-2) combines with J gene TRBJ1-2; 9 positions match TRBD1. The germline CDR1 and CDR2 sequences are LGHDT and YNNKEL (reference sequence). V lost 4 bases to trimming and J lost 10 bases; unmatched junction nucleotides: 7. This CDR3 has 13 residues. CDR3 sequence: CASSPRGQGYYTF. The CDR3 DNA is TGTGCCAGCAGCCCTCGGGGACAGGGTTACTACACCTTC.

This clone has at least ten counts. The rearrangement joins TRBV11-2 to TRBJ2-3, with a tentative D call TRBD1 (6 bases). Trimming took 3 bases from V and 0 from J, leaving 10 bases between them. Germline loops: CDR1 SGHAT, CDR2 FQNNGV. This CDR3 is 15 amino acids long. The CDR3 loop is CASSLMDSSTDTQYF. CDR3 nucleotides: TGTGCCAGCAGCTTGATGGACAGTAGCACAGATACGCAGTATTTT.

On this clone itself: Distinct nucleotide sequences in the sample also encode this CDR3. The CDR3 is CASSLDRGTDTQYF. The CDR3, as DNA: TGCGCCAGCAGCTTAGACAGGGGCACAGATACGCAGTATTTT. The chain has TRBV5-1 and TRBJ2-3, with 7 positions matching TRBD1. CDR1 is SGHRS, CDR2 YFSETQ, per germline. The CDR3 runs to 14 residues. V lost 2 bases, J lost 1 base, and 1 base stayed unmatched.

This clone has only a few counts. This rearrangement joins TRBV20-1 to TRBJ1-5; D call uncertain. The CDR3 is made up of 11 amino acids. CDR1 is DFQATT and CDR2 is SNEGSKA in the germline V gene (reference sequence). V lost 0 bases to trimming and J lost 7 bases, with 4 bases between them. The CDR3 sequence is CSAREGQPQHF. The CDR3 DNA sequence: TGCAGTGCTAGAGAGGGACAGCCCCAGCATTTT.

This chain uses TRBV5-4 with TRBJ1-1, with a possible D match to TRBD1 (5 bases). This CDR3 has 14 amino acids. Germline V gives CDR1 SGHNT, CDR2 YYREEE (reference sequence). The V and J ends lost 0 bases and 4 bases respectively, with 10 bases between them. CDR3 sequence (DNA): TGTGCCAGCAGCTTGGGGAGGGGCGGCACTGAAGCTTTCTTT. It specifies CASSLGRGGTEAFF.

V usage is TRBV5-8 and J usage is TRBJ2-3; 7 nucleotides agree with TRBD1. CDR1 SGHTS and CDR2 YDEGEE come from the germline V gene. Trimming cost V 4 bases and J 9 bases; bases outside gene matches: 11. There are 14 residues in the CDR3. CDR3 DNA: TGTGCCAGCAGCCCCCGGACAGGCCGCGACACGCAGTATTTT. Amino acid sequence: CASSPRTGRDTQYF. Using reference TRBV5-8 and TRBJ2-3 for the parts outside the CDR3, the full variable domain is EAGVTQSPTHLIKTRGQQATLRCSPISGHTSVYWYQQALGLGLQFLLWYDEGEERNRGNFPPRFSGRQFPNYSSELNVNALELEDSALYLCASSPRTGRDTQYFGPGTRLTVL.